This passage covers 11 T cell receptor beta chains from one sample sequenced in a study of blood T cell repertoires in COVID-19. Method: immunoSEQ multiplex PCR; TCRdb's copy keeps in-frame clones and lacks some. There are roughly 120,000 clones in the sample; 83% occur only once, and approximately 2.3% lies in the top ten. The sequenced sample consisted of peripheral blood. Every receptor here comes from a man aged 25 to 40 with acute or convalescent COVID-19.

The CDR3, as DNA: TGTGCCAGCAGGATGGGGACAGATACCGGGGAGCTGTTTTTT. It is translated as CASRMGTDTGELFF. The gene calls are TRBV6-5 and TRBJ2-2; 7 positions match TRBD1. Germline V lookup: CDR1 MNHEY, CDR2 SVGAGI. Trimming removed 6 bases from V and 5 bases from J; junction bases left unmatched: 6. There are 14 residues in the CDR3.

The rearrangement links TRBV9 to TRBJ2-1, with 7 bases identical to TRBD2. This CDR3 is built from 15 residues. Germline trimming cut 0 bases from V and 3 bases from J; bases unmatched to any gene: 3. Germline V lookup: CDR1 SGDLS, CDR2 YYNGEE. The CDR3 is CASSVGAGLYNEQFF. The CDR3 bases are TGTGCCAGCAGCGTAGGAGCGGGGCTCTACAATGAGCAGTTCTTC.

The V gene is TRBV27, the J gene TRBJ2-6; D gene unclear. Germline CDR1 is MNHEY and CDR2 is SMNVEV (reference sequence). The V end lost 6 bases, the J end lost 0 bases, and 6 bases lay between the germline ends. The CDR3 extends over 14 amino acids. CDR3 amino acids: CASRGFSGANVLTF. CDR3 in DNA: TGTGCCAGCAGGGGCTTCTCTGGGGCCAACGTCCTGACTTTC.

V gene TRBV4-1 combines with J gene TRBJ2-3; possible D gene TRBD1, 5 bases. The germline V and J ends were trimmed by 4 bases and 4 bases, with 18 bases remaining between them. The germline V gene has CDR1 MGHRA and CDR2 YSYEKL. The CDR3 has 16 residues. CDR3 nucleotides: TGCGCCAGCAGCCTCAGGGCGATCCCAGGCGCAGATACGCAGTATTTT. It specifies CASSLRAIPGADTQYF.

This chain uses TRBV19 with TRBJ2-5; D gene uncertain. Trimming pared 6 bases from V and 2 bases from J, leaving 16 bases between. This CDR3 has 15 amino acids. Germline CDR1 reads LNHDA; CDR2 reads SQIVND (reference sequence). This chain's CDR3 is CASSSNYYPQETQYF. Here the CDR3 DNA reads TGTGCCAGTAGCTCCAACTACTACCCACAAGAGACCCAGTACTTC.

This chain connects TRBV5-4 to TRBJ1-1, with unresolved D. CDR1 is SGHNT and CDR2 is YYREEE in the germline V gene (reference sequence). Trimming removed 2 bases at V and 5 bases at J, with 7 bases between. CDR3 length: 12 residues. CDR3 bases: TGTGCCAGCAGCTTCGGGTGGACTGAAGCTTTCTTT. Its protein is CASSFGWTEAFF.

In DNA, the CDR3 is TGTGCCAGCAGCGTAGGAACGGGGACTGAAGCTTTCTTT. Its protein is CASSVGTGTEAFF. This chain connects TRBV9 to TRBJ1-1; no clear D. The length of the CDR3 is 13 residues. The ends were cut back, 0 bases at V and 5 bases at J, with 8 bases in the middle. The germline V gene has CDR1 SGDLS and CDR2 YYNGEE.

The V and J genes are TRBV21-1 and TRBJ2-7; the D segment call TRBD1 is taken from the table without a DNA check. TRBV21-1 is designated a pseudogene. This CDR3 contains 19 residues. As DNA, the CDR3 is TGTGCCAGCGTCTTTATCAGGATGGAAACAGGCCCGGCAACCTACGAGCAGTACGTC. It yields the protein CASVFIRMETGPATYEQYV.

The V and J genes are TRBV6-5 and TRBJ1-4; 7 nucleotides align to TRBD1. The CDR3 is made up of 15 amino acids. CDR1 MNHEY and CDR2 SVGAGI come from the germline V gene. Trimming at V came to 7 bases and at J to 0 bases, leaving 5 bases not matched to a gene. The CDR3 loop is CASIRGDSTNEKLFF. The CDR3, as DNA: TGTGCCAGCATCAGGGGGGACTCAACTAATGAAAAACTGTTTTTT.

V usage is TRBV30 and J usage is TRBJ2-5; 9 nucleotides agree with TRBD1. V dropped 4 bases and J dropped 4; count of bases not matched to a gene: 13. The CDR3 covers 16 residues. Germline V gene sequence: CDR1 GTSNPN, CDR2 SVGIG (reference sequence). CDR3 region: CAWMAAGQGYGETQYF. The CDR3 DNA reads as TGTGCCTGGATGGCTGCTGGACAGGGGTACGGAGAGACCCAGTACTTC.

The V call is TRBV9, the J call TRBJ2-5; 15 nucleotides align to TRBD2. The CDR3 totals 15 residues. Germline CDR1 is SGDLS and CDR2 is YYNGEE. The V and J ends lost 3 bases and 5 bases, in that order; junction bases with no gene match: 2. The CDR3 is CASSGTSGRGETQYF. CDR3 nucleotides: TGTGCCAGCAGCGGGACTAGCGGGAGGGGGGAGACCCAGTACTTC.